The text below deals with one T cell receptor beta chain. The record originates from a study of blood T cell repertoires in COVID-19. As originally analysed: Reference gene primer amplification gave estimated nucleated cell counts. Some clones are missing from TCRdb's copy, which holds only in-frame ones; the method was immunoSEQ multiplex PCR. That table supplies the V and J calls and clone size; D and trimming were determined from the DNA. The sample records approximately 90,000 clones, around 87% being singletons. The specimen was peripheral blood. The clonotype was recovered from a woman of 80 years or more with acute or convalescent COVID-19.

The CDR3 DNA is TGTGCCAGTAGTAGGAGTTGGAATGGCTACACCTTC. Translated, it gives CASSRSWNGYTF. The rearrangement joins TRBV19 to TRBJ1-2; no reliable D call. Per the germline V gene, CDR1 is LNHDA and CDR2 is SQIVND (reference sequence). V was trimmed by 4 bases and J by 6 bases, leaving 9 bases between them. CDR3 size: 12 residues.